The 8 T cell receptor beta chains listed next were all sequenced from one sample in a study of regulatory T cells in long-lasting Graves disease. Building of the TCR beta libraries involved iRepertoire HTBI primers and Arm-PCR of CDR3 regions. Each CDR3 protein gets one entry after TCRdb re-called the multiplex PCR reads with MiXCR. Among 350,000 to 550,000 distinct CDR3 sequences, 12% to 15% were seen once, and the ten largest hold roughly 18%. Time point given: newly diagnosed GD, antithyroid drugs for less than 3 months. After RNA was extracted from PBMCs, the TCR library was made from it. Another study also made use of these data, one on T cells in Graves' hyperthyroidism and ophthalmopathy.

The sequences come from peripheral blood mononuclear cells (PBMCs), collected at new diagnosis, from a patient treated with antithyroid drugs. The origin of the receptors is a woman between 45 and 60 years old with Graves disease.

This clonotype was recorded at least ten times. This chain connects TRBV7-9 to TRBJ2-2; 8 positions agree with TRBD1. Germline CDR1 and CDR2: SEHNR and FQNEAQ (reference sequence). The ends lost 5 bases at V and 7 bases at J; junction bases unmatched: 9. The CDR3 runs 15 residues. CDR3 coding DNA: TGTGCCAGCAGCCCCCACGGACAGGGTGGCGGGGAGCTGTTTTTT. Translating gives CASSPHGQGGGELFF.

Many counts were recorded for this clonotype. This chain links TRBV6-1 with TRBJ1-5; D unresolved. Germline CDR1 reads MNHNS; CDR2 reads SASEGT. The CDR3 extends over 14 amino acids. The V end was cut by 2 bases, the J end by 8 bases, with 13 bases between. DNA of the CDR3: TGTGCCAGCAGTGAATCGACAATATTAGAGCCCCAGCATTTT. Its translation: CASSESTILEPQHF.

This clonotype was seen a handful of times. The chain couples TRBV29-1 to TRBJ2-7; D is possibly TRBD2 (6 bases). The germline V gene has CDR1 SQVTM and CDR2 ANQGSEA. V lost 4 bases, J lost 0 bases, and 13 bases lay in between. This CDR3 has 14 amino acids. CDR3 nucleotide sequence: TGCAGCGTTGTCCTAGCGAAGAGCTCCTACGAGCAGTACTTC. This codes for CSVVLAKSSYEQYF.

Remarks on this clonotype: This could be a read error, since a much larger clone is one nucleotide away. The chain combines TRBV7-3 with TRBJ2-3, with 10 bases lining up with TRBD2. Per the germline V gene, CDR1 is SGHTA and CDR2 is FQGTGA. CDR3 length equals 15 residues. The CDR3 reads CDSSFTSGATDTQYF. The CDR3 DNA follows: TGTGACAGCAGTTTTACTAGCGGGGCCACAGATACGCAGTATTTT.

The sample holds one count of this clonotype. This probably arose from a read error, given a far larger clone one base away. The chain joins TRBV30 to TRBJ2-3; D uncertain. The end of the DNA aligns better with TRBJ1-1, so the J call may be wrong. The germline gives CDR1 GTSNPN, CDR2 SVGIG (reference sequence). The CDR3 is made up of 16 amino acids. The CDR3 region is CAWSVLEARSVIKAFF. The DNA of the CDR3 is TGTGCCTGGAGTGTACTCGAGGCAAGGAGCGTGATCAAAGCTTTCTTT.

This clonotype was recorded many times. The DNA of the CDR3 is TGTGCCAGCAGCCCCGGGTTAGGGGACCAGCCCCAGCATTTT. As protein: CASSPGLGDQPQHF. The chain recombines TRBV9 with TRBJ1-5, with D possibly TRBD1 on 5 matching bases. Germline V gene lookup returns CDR1 SGDLS and CDR2 YYNGEE. The CDR3 has 14 residues. The ends were cut back, 4 bases at V and 7 bases at J, with 15 bases in the middle. Full variable domain (outside the CDR3, taken from reference TRBV9 and TRBJ1-5): DSGVTQTPKHLITATGQRVTLRCSPRSGDLSVYWYQQSLDQGLQFLIQYYNGEERAKGNILERFSAQQFPDLHSELNLSSLELGDSALYFCASSPGLGDQPQHFGDGTRLSIL.

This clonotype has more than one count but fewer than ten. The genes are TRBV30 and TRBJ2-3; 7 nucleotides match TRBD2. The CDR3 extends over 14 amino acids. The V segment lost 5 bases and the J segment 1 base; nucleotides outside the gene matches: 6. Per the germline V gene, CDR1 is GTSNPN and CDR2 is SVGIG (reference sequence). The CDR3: CAWATSDGTDTQYF. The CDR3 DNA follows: TGTGCCTGGGCCACTAGCGACGGCACAGATACGCAGTATTTT.

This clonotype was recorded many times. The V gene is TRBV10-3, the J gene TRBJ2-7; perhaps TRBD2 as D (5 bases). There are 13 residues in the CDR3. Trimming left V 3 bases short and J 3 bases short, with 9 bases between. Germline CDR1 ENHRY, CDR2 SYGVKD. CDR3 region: CAISDLGGYEQYF. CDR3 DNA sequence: TGTGCCATCAGTGACCTCGGAGGCTACGAGCAGTACTTC.